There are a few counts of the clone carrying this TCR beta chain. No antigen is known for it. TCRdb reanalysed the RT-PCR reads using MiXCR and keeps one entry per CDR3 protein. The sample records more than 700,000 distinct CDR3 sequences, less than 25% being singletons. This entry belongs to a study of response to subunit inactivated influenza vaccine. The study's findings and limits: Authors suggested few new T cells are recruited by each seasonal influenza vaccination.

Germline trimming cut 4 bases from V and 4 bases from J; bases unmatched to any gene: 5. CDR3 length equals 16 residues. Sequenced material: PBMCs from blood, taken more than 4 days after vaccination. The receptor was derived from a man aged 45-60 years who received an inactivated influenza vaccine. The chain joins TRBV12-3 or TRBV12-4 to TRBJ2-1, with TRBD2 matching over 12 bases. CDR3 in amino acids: CASSWTSGDYYNEQFF. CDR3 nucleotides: TGTGCCAGCAGTTGGACTAGCGGGGACTATTACAATGAGCAGTTCTTC.